This TCR beta chain derives from a study of immune characterization of retroperitoneal liposarcoma. Per the germline V gene, CDR1 is MNHNS and CDR2 is SASEGT. This CDR3 is built from 14 residues. TCRdb re-called the PCR reads with MiXCR, one entry per CDR3 protein. The sample records some 20,000 distinct CDR3 sequences, under 45% being singletons. Sequenced input: blood. V usage is TRBV6-1 and J usage is TRBJ2-7, with unresolved D. The assigned J gene may be wrong: the sequence end matches TRBJ2-1 better. The receptor comes from a male donor with retroperitoneal liposarcoma. CDR3 sequence reads: CASSPRTPPYEQFF. The CDR3 DNA sequence: TGTGCCAGCAGTCCACGGACCCCACCCTACGAGCAGTTCTTC.